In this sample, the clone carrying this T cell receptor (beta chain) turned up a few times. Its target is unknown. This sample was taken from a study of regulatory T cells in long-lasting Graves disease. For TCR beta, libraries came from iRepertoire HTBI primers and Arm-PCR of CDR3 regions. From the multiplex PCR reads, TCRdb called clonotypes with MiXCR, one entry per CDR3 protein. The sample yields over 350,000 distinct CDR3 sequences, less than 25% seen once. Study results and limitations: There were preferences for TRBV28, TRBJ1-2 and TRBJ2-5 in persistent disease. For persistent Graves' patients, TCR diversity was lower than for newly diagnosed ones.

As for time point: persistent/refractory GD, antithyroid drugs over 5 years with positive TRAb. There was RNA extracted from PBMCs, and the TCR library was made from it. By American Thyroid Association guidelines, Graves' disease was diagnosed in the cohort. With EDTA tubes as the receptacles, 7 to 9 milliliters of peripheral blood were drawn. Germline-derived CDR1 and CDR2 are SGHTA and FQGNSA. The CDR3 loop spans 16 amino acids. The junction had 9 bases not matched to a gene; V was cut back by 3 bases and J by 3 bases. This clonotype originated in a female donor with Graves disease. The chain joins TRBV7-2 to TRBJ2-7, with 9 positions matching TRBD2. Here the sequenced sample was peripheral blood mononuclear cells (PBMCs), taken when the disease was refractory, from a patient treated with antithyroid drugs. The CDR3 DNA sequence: TGTGCCAGCAGCTTCAGGGGACTAGCCCAAAACTACGAGCAGTACTTC. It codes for CASSFRGLAQNYEQYF.